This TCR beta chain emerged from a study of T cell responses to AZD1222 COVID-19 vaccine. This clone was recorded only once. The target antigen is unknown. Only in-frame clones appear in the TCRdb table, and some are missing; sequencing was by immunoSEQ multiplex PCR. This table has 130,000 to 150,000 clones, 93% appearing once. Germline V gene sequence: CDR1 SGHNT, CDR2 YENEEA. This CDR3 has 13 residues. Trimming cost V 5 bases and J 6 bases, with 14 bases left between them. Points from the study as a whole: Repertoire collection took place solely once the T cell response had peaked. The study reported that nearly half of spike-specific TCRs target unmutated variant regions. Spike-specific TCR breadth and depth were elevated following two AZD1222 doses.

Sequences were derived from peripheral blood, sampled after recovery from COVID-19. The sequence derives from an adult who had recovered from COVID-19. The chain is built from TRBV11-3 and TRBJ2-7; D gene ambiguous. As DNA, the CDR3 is TGTGCCAGCAGCAGCGCCCGACTTGGCGAGCAGTACTTC. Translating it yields CASSSARLGEQYF. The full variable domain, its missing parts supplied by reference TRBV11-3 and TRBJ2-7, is EAGVVQSPRYKIIEKKQPVAFWCNPISGHNTLYWYLQNLGQGPELLIRYENEEAVDDSQLPKDRFSAERLKGVDSTLKIQPAELGDSAVYLCASSSARLGEQYFGPGTRLTVT.